This T cell receptor beta chain was sequenced for a study of OX40 agonist ivuxolimab in advanced cancers. About the research overall: Partial responses were achieved by three patients: one hepatocellular carcinoma, two cutaneous melanoma.

Clones were read by immunoSEQ multiplex PCR, and TCRdb kept only the in-frame ones, dropping some. The sample has 30,000 to 45,000 clones, roughly 85% seen once. With V trimmed by 5 bases and J by 0 bases, 13 bases remained unmatched. The CDR3 spans 18 residues. From germline, CDR1 is MDHEN and CDR2 SYDVKM. This clone was found a few times. The rearrangement links TRBV28 to TRBJ1-3; 7 bases align to TRBD1. The input for sequencing was CD4+ or CD8+ T cells sorted from blood, taken in a trial of the OX40 agonist ivuxolimab. This receptor was identified in an adult with an advanced solid tumor such as melanoma, head and neck, liver or kidney cancer. CDR3: CASSPPHGQGVSGNTIYF. CDR3 DNA: TGTGCCAGCAGTCCTCCACACGGGCAGGGGGTCTCTGGAAACACCATATATTTT.